A single sample gave rise to the 20 T cell receptor beta chains below, sequenced in a study of control samples from healthy donors and cancer patients. Some clones are missing from TCRdb's copy, which holds only in-frame ones; the method was immunoSEQ multiplex PCR. The sample consists of around 71,000 clones, around 87% of them appearing once. The sequenced material came from PBMCs. The receptors were sampled from a woman between 45 and 60 years old with head and neck cancer.

The chain joins TRBV30 to TRBJ1-2, with 12 bases lining up with TRBD1. This CDR3 spans 17 amino acids. In germline, CDR1 is GTSNPN, CDR2 SVGIG (reference sequence). Trimming took 2 bases from V and 0 from J; bases not matched to a gene: 7. The CDR3 coding sequence is TGTGCCTGGAGTTTCCGGGACAGGGGGCTAGCTAACTATGGCTACACCTTC. It codes for CAWSFRDRGLANYGYTF. Drawing the rest from reference TRBV30 and TRBJ1-2, the complete variable domain is SQTIHQWPATLVQPVGSPLSLECTVEGTSNPNLYWYRQAAGRGLQLLFYSVGIGQISSEVPQNLSASRPQDRQFILSSKKLLLSDSGFYLCAWSFRDRGLANYGYTFGSGTRLTVV.

This rearrangement joins TRBV7-9 to TRBJ1-2, with no clear D. This CDR3 spans 13 amino acids. Germline assignment: CDR1 SEHNR and CDR2 FQNEAQ (reference sequence). V lost 5 bases and J lost 1, with 8 bases in between. CDR3: CASSEDFNYGYTF. DNA for the CDR3: TGTGCCAGCAGCGAGGATTTTAACTATGGCTACACCTTC.

CDR3 sequence reads: CASSSRGQTDTQYF. For the CDR3, the DNA is TGTGCCAGCAGTAGCCGGGGGCAAACAGATACGCAGTATTTT. The chain recombines TRBV28 with TRBJ2-3; TRBD1 or TRBD2 may be the D gene (6 bases each). The V end lost 5 bases, the J end lost 3 bases, and 12 bases lay between the germline ends. Per germline, CDR1 MDHEN and CDR2 SYDVKM. This CDR3 is built from 14 residues.

V usage is TRBV24-1 and J usage is TRBJ2-5; D is perhaps TRBD2 (5 bases). V shed 4 bases and J shed 1 base, with 12 bases lying between them. The germline V gene encodes CDR1 KGHDR and CDR2 SFDVKD. The length of the CDR3 is 15 residues. The CDR3 DNA reads TGTGCCACCAGTGACCCTGGACTGTTCCAAGAGACCCAGTACTTC. Translating it yields CATSDPGLFQETQYF.

The rearrangement links TRBV7-2 to TRBJ2-1; 16 nucleotides match TRBD2. CDR1 and CDR2 (germline): SGHTA, FQGNSA. V was pared by 5 bases and J by 7 bases, with 11 bases of the junction left unmatched. This CDR3 contains 18 residues. The CDR3 region has the DNA TGTGCCAGCAGCAGAGACCAGTGGGGACTAGCGGGGGGGAATGAGCAGTTCTTC. This sequence encodes CASSRDQWGLAGGNEQFF.

The chain recombines TRBV3-1 (or the pseudogene TRBV3-2) with TRBJ1-3, with unresolved D. CDR1 LGHDT and CDR2 YNNKEL come from the germline V gene (reference sequence). The ends were cut back, 1 base at V and 2 bases at J, with 9 bases in the middle. There are 15 residues in the CDR3. The CDR3 coding sequence is TGTGCCAGCAGCCAAGCGTCGACGGCTGGAAACACCATATATTTT. This encodes CASSQASTAGNTIYF.

The chain employs TRBV28 and TRBJ2-3; D is ambiguous. Germline loops: CDR1 MDHEN, CDR2 SYDVKM. The CDR3 has 12 residues. Between the trimmed V and J ends, which lost 5 bases and 4 bases, there was a span of 7 bases. CDR3 residues: CASSTPADTQYF. The CDR3, as DNA: TGTGCCAGCAGTACTCCCGCAGATACGCAGTATTTT.

This clone was counted once. This rearrangement joins TRBV30 to TRBJ1-2; TRBD1 matches at 8 bases. Losses at the gene ends were 5 bases for V and 1 base for J; bases not matched to a gene: 0. This CDR3 has 12 amino acids. The V gene's germline CDR1 is GTSNPN and CDR2 SVGIG (reference sequence). CDR3 protein: CAWGQGNYGYTF. CDR3 DNA: TGTGCCTGGGGACAGGGTAACTATGGCTACACCTTC.

This chain joins TRBV7-2 and TRBJ2-7; D call uncertain. Germline V gene lookup returns CDR1 SGHTA and CDR2 FQGNSA. Deletions cut 6 bases from V and 2 bases from J, with 5 bases between. The CDR3 runs 11 residues. CDR3 DNA: TGTGCCAGCAGTTCAGCCTACGAGCAGTACTTC. Translating gives CASSSAYEQYF.

The V and J genes are TRBV2 and TRBJ1-1; 9 bases are shared with TRBD1. Per the germline V gene, CDR1 is SNHLY and CDR2 is FYNNEI. J gave up 5 bases and V 1 base, and 11 bases lay outside the gene matches. The CDR3 totals 17 residues. In DNA form, the CDR3 reads TGTGCCAGCAGTGAAGTGGGACAGGGCTGGGGGAAAACTGAAGCTTTCTTT. It specifies CASSEVGQGWGKTEAFF. Filled out from reference TRBV2 and TRBJ1-1, the complete variable domain reads EPEVTQTPSHQVTQMGQEVILRCVPISNHLYFYWYRQILGQKVEFLVSFYNNEISEKSEIFDDQFSVERPDGSNFTLKIRSTKLEDSAMYFCASSEVGQGWGKTEAFFGQGTRLTVV.

The chain has TRBV2 and TRBJ1-1; 8 bases agree with TRBD1. After removal of 6 bases from V and 0 bases from J, the junction contained 3 bases not matched to a gene. From germline, CDR1 is SNHLY and CDR2 FYNNEI. This CDR3 has 14 amino acids. In DNA, the CDR3 is TGTGCCAGCAGAATCAGGGGGCTGAACACTGAAGCTTTCTTT. It yields the protein CASRIRGLNTEAFF. The variable domain in full, completed from reference TRBV2 and TRBJ1-1, reads EPEVTQTPSHQVTQMGQEVILRCVPISNHLYFYWYRQILGQKVEFLVSFYNNEISEKSEIFDDQFSVERPDGSNFTLKIRSTKLEDSAMYFCASRIRGLNTEAFFGQGTRLTVV.

J is TRBJ1-6 and V is TRBV5-5, with D maybe TRBD1 (5 bases). V was clipped by 1 base and J by 7 bases, with 12 bases between them. This CDR3 is 15 amino acids long. The germline V gene encodes CDR1 SGHKS and CDR2 YYEKEE (reference sequence). The CDR3 protein is CASSLWGVENSPLHF. The CDR3 coding sequence is TGTGCCAGCAGCTTGTGGGGGGTGGAAAATTCACCCCTCCACTTT.

This clone was seen only once. Sequence at one end of the junction differs from germline and may be a read error. The V and J genes are TRBV27 and TRBJ2-1; 8 bases are a match to TRBD1. Germline V CDR1 and CDR2: MNHEY, SMNVEV (reference sequence). This CDR3 region has 13 residues. The CDR3 loop is CASSLGQARGRIF. The CDR3 region has the DNA TGTGCCAGCAGTTTGGGACAGGCTCGAGGTAGGATCTTC.

This chain links TRBV5-1 with TRBJ1-6, with D possibly TRBD1 on 5 matching bases. The CDR3 extends over 15 amino acids. CDR1 and CDR2 from the germline V gene are SGHRS and YFSETQ. V was cut by 1 base and J by 7 bases, with 12 bases left in between. The DNA of the CDR3 is TGCGCCAGCAGCTTGTCCCAGGGAACCAATTCACCCCTCCACTTT. Its protein product is CASSLSQGTNSPLHF. Full variable domain (rest looked up from reference TRBV5-1 and TRBJ1-6): KAGVTQTPRYLIKTRGQQVTLSCSPISGHRSVSWYQQTPGQGLQFLFEYFSETQRNKGNFPGRFSGRQFSNSRSEMNVSTLELGDSALYLCASSLSQGTNSPLHFGNGTRLTVT.

Here the CDR3 DNA reads TGTGCCAGCAGCTTAGCGACCGGGACAGGGTCCTACAATGAGCAGTTCTTC. Translating gives CASSLATGTGSYNEQFF. This chain joins TRBV11-3 and TRBJ2-1; 9 bases map to TRBD1. V lost 1 base to trimming and J lost 1 base; unmatched junction nucleotides: 5. Germline loops: CDR1 SGHNT, CDR2 YENEEA. The CDR3 has 17 amino acids. Supplemented by reference TRBV11-3 and TRBJ2-1, the full variable domain reads EAGVVQSPRYKIIEKKQPVAFWCNPISGHNTLYWYLQNLGQGPELLIRYENEEAVDDSQLPKDRFSAERLKGVDSTLKIQPAELGDSAVYLCASSLATGTGSYNEQFFGPGTRLTVL.

This clone has just one count. The genes are TRBV30 and TRBJ1-5; no definite D call. CDR3 length: 12 residues. Per germline, CDR1 GTSNPN and CDR2 SVGIG (reference sequence). Trimming took 0 bases from V and 7 from J, leaving 7 bases between them. The CDR3 loop is CAWSVDGQPQHF. CDR3 in DNA: TGTGCCTGGAGTGTAGATGGGCAGCCCCAGCATTTT.

This clone is a singleton in its sample. The chain links TRBV30 to TRBJ2-7; possibly TRBD2 for D (7 bases). The CDR3 has 20 amino acids. Germline-derived CDR1 and CDR2 are GTSNPN and SVGIG (reference sequence). V was shortened by 2 bases and J by 3 bases, with 32 bases between the two germline ends. The CDR3: CAWSLKVTRGGFRGDYEQYF. The CDR3 DNA sequence: TGTGCCTGGAGTTTAAAAGTGACTCGCGGGGGCTTTAGGGGGGACTACGAGCAGTACTTC.

The V call is TRBV27, the J call TRBJ2-5, with D maybe TRBD2 (5 bases). Trimming took 1 base from V and 5 from J, leaving 17 bases between them. CDR3 length: 16 residues. Per the germline V gene, CDR1 is MNHEY and CDR2 is SMNVEV (reference sequence). CDR3 coding DNA: TGTGCCAGCAGTTTATTCGGGGTAGGGTCGGAGGAGACCCAGTACTTC. This sequence encodes CASSLFGVGSEETQYF.

The V call is TRBV3-1 (or the pseudogene TRBV3-2), the J call TRBJ1-2; the match to TRBD1 covers 7 bases. The germline V gene encodes CDR1 LGHDT and CDR2 YNNKEL (reference sequence). The V segment lost 4 bases and the J segment 8 bases; nucleotides outside the gene matches: 13. This CDR3 has 15 amino acids. The CDR3 DNA reads as TGTGCCAGCAGCCCCGCCGGGACAGCCTCTTTAGGCTACACCTTC. Translated, it gives CASSPAGTASLGYTF.

This chain connects TRBV11-1 to TRBJ2-7; tentatively, D is TRBD1 (5 bases). Trimming left V 1 base short and J 3 bases short, with 7 bases between. CDR3 length equals 13 residues. Germline CDR1 SGHAT, CDR2 FQDESV (reference sequence). The CDR3 coding sequence is TGTGCCAGCAGCTTAGGACAGCTCTACGAGCAGTACTTC. It translates to CASSLGQLYEQYF.